Below, one T cell receptor (beta chain) is given with its context. The CDR3 spans 15 residues. Germline V gives CDR1 SGHTA, CDR2 FQGTGA. V lost 5 bases and J 1 base, leaving 12 bases between the germline ends. The data originate from a study of cytotoxic CD8 clonotypes in ibrutinib-treated CLL. Repertoires were generated with immunoSEQ multiplex PCR, while TCRdb's copy carries only in-frame clones and drops some. Altogether over 140,000 clones are present, approximately 80% being singletons, with the ten largest covering less than 9%. The source is a human donor with chronic lymphocytic leukemia. The sample here was PBMCs, taken after 36 months of ibrutinib treatment. The chain recombines TRBV7-3 with TRBJ2-1, with D maybe TRBD1 (5 bases). CDR3 sequence reads: CASSLYGASYNEQFF. The CDR3 DNA is TGTGCCAGCAGCCTCTATGGGGCTTCCTACAATGAGCAGTTCTTC.